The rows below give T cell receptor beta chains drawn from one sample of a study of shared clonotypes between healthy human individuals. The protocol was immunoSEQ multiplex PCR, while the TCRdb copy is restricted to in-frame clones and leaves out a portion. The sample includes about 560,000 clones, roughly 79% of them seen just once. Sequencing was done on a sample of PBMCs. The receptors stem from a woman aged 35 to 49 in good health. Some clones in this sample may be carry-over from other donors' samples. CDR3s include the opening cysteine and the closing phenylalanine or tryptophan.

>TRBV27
CASSQTSGRALNEQFF
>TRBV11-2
CASSLGFSGNTIYF
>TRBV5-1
CASSPGEWGGTEAFF
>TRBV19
CASSIFAGAYEQYF
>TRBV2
CASSSGTAYSPLHF
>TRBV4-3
CASSLSDRGGELFF
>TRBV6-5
CASKRRGLNTGELFF
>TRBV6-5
CARAPASYEQYF
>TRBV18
CASSPVDRGLADTQYF
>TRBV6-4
CASSGLATDTQYF
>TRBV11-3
CASSSWDRPKDEQFF
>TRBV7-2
CASNLVVQGLAEAFF